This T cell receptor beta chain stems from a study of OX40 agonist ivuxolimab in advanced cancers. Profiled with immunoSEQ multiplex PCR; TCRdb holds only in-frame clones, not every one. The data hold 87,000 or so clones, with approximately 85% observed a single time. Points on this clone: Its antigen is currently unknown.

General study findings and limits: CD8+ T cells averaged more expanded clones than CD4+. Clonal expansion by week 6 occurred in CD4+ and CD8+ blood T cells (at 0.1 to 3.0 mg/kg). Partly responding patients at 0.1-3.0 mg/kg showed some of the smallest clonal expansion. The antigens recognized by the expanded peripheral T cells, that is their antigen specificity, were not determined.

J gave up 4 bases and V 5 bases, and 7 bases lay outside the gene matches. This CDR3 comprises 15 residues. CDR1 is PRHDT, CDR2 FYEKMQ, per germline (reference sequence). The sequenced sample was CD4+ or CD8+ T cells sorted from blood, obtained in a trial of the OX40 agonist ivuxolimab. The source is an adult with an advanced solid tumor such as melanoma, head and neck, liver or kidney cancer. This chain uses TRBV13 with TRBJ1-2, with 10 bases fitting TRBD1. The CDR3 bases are TGTGCCAGCAGCCCCGGGACAGGGGTGGCCTATGGCTACACCTTC. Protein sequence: CASSPGTGVAYGYTF.